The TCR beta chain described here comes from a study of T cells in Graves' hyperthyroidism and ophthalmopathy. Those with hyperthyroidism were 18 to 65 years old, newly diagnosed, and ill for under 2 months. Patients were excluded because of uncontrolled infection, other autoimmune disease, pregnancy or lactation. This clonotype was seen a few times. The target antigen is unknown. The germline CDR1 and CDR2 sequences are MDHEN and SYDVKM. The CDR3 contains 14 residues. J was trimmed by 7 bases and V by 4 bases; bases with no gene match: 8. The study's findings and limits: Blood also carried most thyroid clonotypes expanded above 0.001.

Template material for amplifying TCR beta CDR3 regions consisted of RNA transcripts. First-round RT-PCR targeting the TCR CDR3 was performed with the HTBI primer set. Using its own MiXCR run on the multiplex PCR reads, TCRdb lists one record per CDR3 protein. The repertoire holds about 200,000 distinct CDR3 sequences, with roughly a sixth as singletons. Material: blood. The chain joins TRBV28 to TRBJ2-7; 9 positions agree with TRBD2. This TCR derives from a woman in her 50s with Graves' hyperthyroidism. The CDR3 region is CASSYSGRIGEQYF. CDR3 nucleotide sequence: TGTGCCAGCAGTTATAGCGGGAGAATAGGGGAGCAGTACTTC. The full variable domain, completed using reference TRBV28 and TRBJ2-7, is DVKVTQSSRYLVKRTGEKVFLECVQDMDHENMFWYRQDPGLGLRLIYFSYDVKMKEKGDIPEGYSVSREKKERFSLILESASTNQTSMYLCASSYSGRIGEQYFGPGTRLTVT.